This is a list of T cell receptor beta chains from one sample in a study of regulatory T cells in long-lasting Graves disease. A single record per CDR3 protein comes from TCRdb applying MiXCR to the multiplex PCR reads. The sample includes around 420,000 distinct CDR3 sequences, 15% to 17% of them seen just once. The specimen was peripheral blood mononuclear cells (PBMCs), collected at new diagnosis, from a patient treated with antithyroid drugs. The receptors here all came from a female donor with Graves disease. The CDR3 runs from the conserved cysteine through the conserved F or W. Fields, in order: CDR3 DNA, CDR3 protein, D gene, J gene, V gene, CDR3 length, clone size. D genes are given only for firm matches. Expanded clones get a size class; other rows say once, few or many, or leave the size out.

TGTGCCAGCAGCTTAGGAAGGGTCGACGGGGAGCTGTTTTTT,CASSLGRVDGELFF,-,TRBJ2-2,TRBV11-2,14,few
TGCAGTGCTAGGGCCGGGCCACAGGTTCTGGGGGTTGAGCAGTTCTTC,CSARAGPQVLGVEQFF,-,TRBJ2-1,TRBV20-1,16,-
TGTGCCAGCAGCTTAGGGATCGGGTCAAGACCCACATCCTACGAGCAGTACTTC,CASSLGIGSRPTSYEQYF,-,TRBJ2-7,TRBV7-2,18,many
TGTGCCAGCAGCTTCGGGACAGGGGGCATTTACGAGCAGTACTTC,CASSFGTGGIYEQYF,TRBD1,TRBJ2-7,TRBV7-9,15,many
TGTGCCATCAGTGAGTCAAGTTTGCCAGGCACCTTC,CAISESSLPGTF,-,TRBJ1-2,TRBV10-3,12,many
TGTGCCAGTAGTATCTCGAAGGGTGTGGAGACCCAGTACTTC,CASSISKGVETQYF,-,TRBJ2-5,TRBV19,14,few
TGTGCCAGCAGCCAAGAGATGGGGACAGGGGTGTTAGAGACCCAGTACTTC,CASSQEMGTGVLETQYF,TRBD1,TRBJ2-5,TRBV3-1,17,many
TGCAGCGTCGGGCCCCCCCTCAAATCGGGACTCTCACAAGGCACCGGGGAGCTGTTTTTT,CSVGPPLKSGLSQGTGELFF,-,TRBJ2-2,TRBV29-1,20,few
TGTGCCAGCAGCTTAAATCGGCTAGCGGGAGGGGATGAGCAGTTCTTC,CASSLNRLAGGDEQFF,TRBD2,TRBJ2-1,TRBV7-3,16,few
TGTGCCAGCAGCCGAAGACCGGGACAGGGAGACAACACCATATATTTT,CASSRRPGQGDNTIYF,TRBD1,TRBJ1-3,TRBV7-6,16,few
TGTGCCAGCAGTGACGGGGGCGGACGGAACACTGAAGCTTTCTTT,CASSDGGGRNTEAFF,-,TRBJ1-1,TRBV6-4,15,many
TGTGCCAGCAGTTCCATCCAGCGAATGCATAACTATGGCTACACCTTC,CASSSIQRMHNYGYTF,-,TRBJ1-2,TRBV6-2/TRBV6-3,16,many
TGCAGCGTTGAAGGCACGACAAGCTATGGCTACACCTTC,CSVEGTTSYGYTF,-,TRBJ1-2,TRBV29-1,13,many
TGCAGTGCTTCGGTCGTATATTACGAGCAGTACTTC,CSASVVYYEQYF,-,TRBJ2-7,TRBV20-1,12,many
TGTGCCAGCAGTTATCGGGGGGCGGGTCAGCCCCAGCATTTT,CASSYRGAGQPQHF,-,TRBJ1-5,TRBV12-3/TRBV12-4,14,-
TGTGCCAGCTCACCCCGGGACAATACCTACGAGCAGTACTTC,CASSPRDNTYEQYF,-,TRBJ2-7,TRBV18,14,many
TGTGCCAGCAGTTTTGACAGAGACTACGAGCAGTACTTC,CASSFDRDYEQYF,-,TRBJ2-7,TRBV12-3/TRBV12-4,13,many
TGTGCCAGCCGACCGGACAGGTTGGACGAGCAGTACTTC,CASRPDRLDEQYF,TRBD1,TRBJ2-7,TRBV27,13,many
TGTGCCAGCAGTACCGGGGAGGGGAGGACTGAAGCTTTCTTT,CASSTGEGRTEAFF,-,TRBJ1-1,TRBV12-3/TRBV12-4,14,many
TGTGCCAGCAGCCGATGGACAGGGGGCAGGTCGGCTGAAGCTTTCTTT,CASSRWTGGRSAEAFF,TRBD1,TRBJ1-1,TRBV7-9,16,many
TGTGCCAGCAGCCCCTGGGGAGGCAAAAACATTCAGTACTTC,CASSPWGGKNIQYF,-,TRBJ2-4,TRBV27,14,many
TGTGCCAGCAGTTCATTTTTGACAGGGGCATCCTACGAGCAGTACTTC,CASSSFLTGASYEQYF,TRBD1,TRBJ2-7,TRBV28,16,many
TGTGCCAGCAGCGTCGGGACAGGACCTAACTATGGCTACACCTTC,CASSVGTGPNYGYTF,TRBD1,TRBJ1-2,TRBV9,15,-
TGTGCCAGCAGCTTAGGTTCCACCAGGGCTTCAAAACTGTTTTTT,CASSLGSTRASKLFF,-,TRBJ1-4,TRBV7-9,15,-
TGTGCCAGCAGCTTAGAAAAGAGCTCCTACGAGCAGTACTTC,CASSLEKSSYEQYF,-,TRBJ2-7,TRBV7-2,14,-
TGTGCCAGCAGCTTATTCTCGGGACTGGGCTATGGCTACACCTTC,CASSLFSGLGYGYTF,-,TRBJ1-2,TRBV7-3,15,-
TGTGCCAGCAGGGTTTCCCCTTGGAAGTACAGAAACACCATATATTTT,CASRVSPWKYRNTIYF,-,TRBJ1-3,TRBV27,16,many
TGTGCCAGCAACCCCCGGGACAGGGCTTACGAGCAGTACTTC,CASNPRDRAYEQYF,TRBD1,TRBJ2-7,TRBV11-2,14,few
TGCAGTGCTGATACCTCGGGACGCCTATACAATGAGCAGTTCTTC,CSADTSGRLYNEQFF,-,TRBJ2-1,TRBV20-1,15,-
TGTGCCAGCAGCCCCAGCGGGAGCCTCGCCTACGAGCAGTACTTC,CASSPSGSLAYEQYF,TRBD2,TRBJ2-7,TRBV5-4,15,many
TGTGCCAGTTCTAGCCTCCCTTCTTTGGGCTACACCTTC,CASSSLPSLGYTF,-,TRBJ1-2,TRBV6-1,13,many
TGTGCCACCAGTGATTTATACAGGGGAGGCTCAGATACGCAGTATTTT,CATSDLYRGGSDTQYF,-,TRBJ2-3,TRBV24-1,16,few
TGTGCCAGCAGTTCTCCTTCGACAGGGTGGGACTATGGCTACACCTTC,CASSSPSTGWDYGYTF,TRBD1,TRBJ1-2,TRBV12-3/TRBV12-4,16,many
TGTGCCAGCAGCCCCTTAGAGGGCGCAACTAATGAAAAACTGTTTTTT,CASSPLEGATNEKLFF,-,TRBJ1-4,TRBV27,16,many
TGTGCCAGCAGCTTATCTCGCCACGAGCAGTACTTC,CASSLSRHEQYF,-,TRBJ2-7,TRBV11-2,12,many
TGTGCCATCAGTGAGTCAGCGGGGCAGGGTGGCGAAAAACTGTTTTTT,CAISESAGQGGEKLFF,-,TRBJ1-4,TRBV10-3,16,many
TGTGCCAGCAGCTTAGTACTGCCCAAGAATCAGGGCACTGAAGCTTTCTTT,CASSLVLPKNQGTEAFF,-,TRBJ1-1,TRBV11-2,17,many
TGTGCCAGCAGCGGGAGGACAGGGGCCACAGATACGCAGTATTTT,CASSGRTGATDTQYF,TRBD1,TRBJ2-3,TRBV9,15,many
TGTGCCAGCAGCTTGGGGGACACTTCCCGCTCTGGAAACACCATATATTTT,CASSLGDTSRSGNTIYF,-,TRBJ1-3,TRBV7-2,17,few
TGTGCCAGCAGTCCCCCCCTGGGCGGGAGATCCTACGAGCAGTACTTC,CASSPPLGGRSYEQYF,TRBD2,TRBJ2-7,TRBV28,16,many
TGTGCCAGCAGCACAAGTCGGGCAGATAACACAGATACGCAGTATTTT,CASSTSRADNTDTQYF,-,TRBJ2-3,TRBV7-9,16,many
TGTGCCAGCAGTTTAGAAAGGGCATATACGCAGTATTTT,CASSLERAYTQYF,-,TRBJ2-3,TRBV12-3/TRBV12-4,13,many
TGCAGTGCTAGGGACAGGGGGCGTCAGACTAACACCGGGGAGCTGTTTTTT,CSARDRGRQTNTGELFF,TRBD1,TRBJ2-2,TRBV20-1,17,many
TGTGCCAGTAGTATCAGCGGTAACTCCTACAATGAGCAGTTCTTC,CASSISGNSYNEQFF,-,TRBJ2-1,TRBV19,15,many
TGTGCCTGGAGTCTGGACCCTCTCCAAGCGAGGAACACTGAAGCTTTCTTT,CAWSLDPLQARNTEAFF,-,TRBJ1-1,TRBV30,17,-
TGTGCCAGCAGTTTATGCATAATAGGGTGGCCTCCAGGAAAACTGTTTTTT,CASSLCIIGWPPGKLFF,-,TRBJ1-4,TRBV28,17,many
TGTGCCAGCAGTTCGGGGGGCTGGTACAATGAGCAGTTCTTC,CASSSGGWYNEQFF,-,TRBJ2-1,TRBV27,14,-
TGTGCTAGTGGTTTGGCGGGATGGAGGAAACTGTTTTTT,CASGLAGWRKLFF,-,TRBJ1-4,TRBV12-5,13,many
TGTGCCAGCACCCTTAGCGGGAGGGCCCTCGCTGAGACCCAGTACTTC,CASTLSGRALAETQYF,TRBD2,TRBJ2-5,TRBV6-2/TRBV6-3,16,many
TGTGCCGAGGGACAGGGGGATGAGACCCAGTACTTC,CAEGQGDETQYF,TRBD1,TRBJ2-5,TRBV7-9,12,-
TGTGCCAGCAGCTTAATGGCTAGCAGCTACGAGCAGTACTTC,CASSLMASSYEQYF,-,TRBJ2-7,TRBV7-2,14,many
TGTGCCAGCAGTTATGACTCGAGTGGGCCCTACGAGCAGTACTTC,CASSYDSSGPYEQYF,-,TRBJ2-7,TRBV6-2/TRBV6-3,15,-
TGTGCCAGCAGCTTCACAGTTAACAATCAGCCCCAGCATTTT,CASSFTVNNQPQHF,-,TRBJ1-5,TRBV7-2,14,-